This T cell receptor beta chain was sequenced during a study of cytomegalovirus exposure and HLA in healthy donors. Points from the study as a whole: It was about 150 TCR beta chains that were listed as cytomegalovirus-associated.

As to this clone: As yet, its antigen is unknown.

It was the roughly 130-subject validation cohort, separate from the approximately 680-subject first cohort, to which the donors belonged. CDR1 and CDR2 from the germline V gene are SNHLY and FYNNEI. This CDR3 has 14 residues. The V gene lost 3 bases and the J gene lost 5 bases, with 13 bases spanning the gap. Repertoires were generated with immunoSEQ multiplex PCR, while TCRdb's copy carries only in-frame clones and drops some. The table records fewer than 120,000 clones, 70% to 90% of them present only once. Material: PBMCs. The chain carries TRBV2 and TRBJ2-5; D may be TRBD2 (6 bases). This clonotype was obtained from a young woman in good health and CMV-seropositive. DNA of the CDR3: TGTGCCAGCAGTGAGCTGACTAGTGTGGAGACCCAGTACTTC. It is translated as CASSELTSVETQYF.